Shown below are 8 T cell receptor beta chains from a single sample sequenced in a study of shared clonotypes between healthy human individuals. Sequenced by immunoSEQ multiplex PCR; TCRdb stores in-frame clones only, minus some. The sample lists about 2.5 million clones, around 92% occurring once. Sequenced sample: naive CD4+ T cells from PBMCs. The subset here: CD45RA+ positively selected. These receptor sequences come from a man in his late teens or twenties in good health. Some clones in this sample may be carry-over from other donors' samples.

This chain connects TRBV11-2 to TRBJ1-1, with a tentative D call TRBD1 (6 bases). CDR3 length equals 15 residues. V shed 4 bases and J shed 4 bases, with 16 bases lying between them. The V gene's germline CDR1 is SGHAT and CDR2 FQNNGV. CDR3 nucleotide sequence: TGTGCCAGCAGCTCCAACCTCGGGGGCGCCACTGAAGCTTTCTTT. Amino acids: CASSSNLGGATEAFF. The full variable domain, rest sourced from reference TRBV11-2 and TRBJ1-1, is EAGVAQSPRYKIIEKRQSVAFWCNPISGHATLYWYQQILGQGPKLLIQFQNNGVVDDSQLPKDRFSAERLKGVDSTLKIQPAKLEDSAVYLCASSSNLGGATEAFFGQGTRLTVV.

This clone came up once. The CDR3, as DNA: TGCGCCAGCTCCAAGGCCGGGCTACGCACAGATACGCAGTATTTT. Its translation is CASSKAGLRTDTQYF. The chain recombines TRBV5-1 with TRBJ2-3; D remains unclear. V was pared by 7 bases and J by 1 base, with 16 bases between. The length of the CDR3 is 15 residues. Germline V gene sequence: CDR1 SGHRS, CDR2 YFSETQ.

This clone was detected only a few times. The CDR3 loop is CASSEGQGNTEAFF. In nucleotides, the CDR3 is TGTGCCAGCAGTGAGGGACAGGGGAACACTGAAGCTTTCTTT. The chain employs TRBV6-1 and TRBJ1-1; 9 positions agree with TRBD1. The germline V gene has CDR1 MNHNS and CDR2 SASEGT. Trimming at V came to 3 bases and at J to 1 base, leaving 0 bases not matched to a gene. This CDR3 spans 14 amino acids.

This sequence joins TRBV7-9 and TRBJ1-5; the D gene is possibly TRBD1 (5 bases). The CDR3 sequence is 14 residues long. The V and J ends lost 5 bases and 7 bases respectively, with 15 bases between them. Per the germline V gene, CDR1 is SEHNR and CDR2 is FQNEAQ (reference sequence). The chain's CDR3 is CASSPLGGGQPQHF. The CDR3 DNA is TGTGCCAGCAGCCCACTCGGGGGAGGACAGCCCCAGCATTTT.

The V call is TRBV7-8, the J call TRBJ1-3; D gene uncertain. The CDR3 totals 16 residues. CDR1 is SGHVS and CDR2 is FQNEAQ in the germline V gene. Trimming shortened V by 1 base and J by 0 bases, and 10 bases separated the two germline ends. The CDR3 DNA reads TGTGCCAGCAGCTTAGACACCAAAAGCTCTGGAAACACCATATATTTT. It yields the protein CASSLDTKSSGNTIYF.

The rearrangement joins TRBV4-1 to TRBJ2-2; 8 positions match TRBD1. Unmatched junction bases numbered 4, after V lost 4 bases and J lost 0 bases. In germline, CDR1 is MGHRA, CDR2 YSYEKL. This CDR3 is built from 16 residues. The CDR3 sequence: CASSLTGGPNTGELFF. CDR3 DNA sequence: TGCGCCAGCAGCCTCACAGGGGGACCGAACACCGGGGAGCTGTTTTTT.

The gene calls are TRBV19 and TRBJ1-1, with D unresolved. Looked up from germline, CDR1 is LNHDA and CDR2 is SQIVND (reference sequence). V was pared by 6 bases and J by 3 bases, with 26 bases between. This CDR3 has 18 residues. The CDR3 region has the DNA TGTGCCAGTAGGCGCCTGGACTCTCCGCGTGAGGATGACACTGAAGCTTTCTTT. It translates to CASRRLDSPREDDTEAFF.

The chain recombines TRBV6-5 with TRBJ2-7; 9 nucleotides line up with TRBD1. After removal of 6 bases from V and 7 bases from J, the junction contained 7 bases not matched to a gene. This CDR3 is built from 13 residues. Germline lookup yields CDR1 MNHEY and CDR2 SVGAGI. The CDR3 DNA is TGTGCCAGCAGGGGGACAGGGTTGGGGGAGCAGTACTTC. Translating it yields CASRGTGLGEQYF.